Below are 19 T cell receptor beta chains sequenced from a single sample in a study of shared clonotypes between healthy human individuals. Clones were read by immunoSEQ multiplex PCR, and TCRdb kept only the in-frame ones, dropping some. The sample holds about 2.4 million clones; approximately 93% are singletons and the top ten take more than 0.35%. Sequenced input: naive CD4+ T cells from PBMCs. Subset reported: CD45RA+ positively selected. The receptors stem from a man younger than 30 in good health. Some clones in this sample may be carry-over from other donors' samples.

This clone came up once. The CDR3 coding sequence is TGCGCCAGCAGCCGGGCCGTTGGGGGAGTCGAGCAGTACTTC. It translates to CASSRAVGGVEQYF. This chain links TRBV5-1 with TRBJ2-7, with D possibly being TRBD1 or TRBD2 (5 bases each). This CDR3 comprises 14 residues. V lost 4 bases and J 6 bases, leaving 17 bases between the germline ends. Germline V lookup: CDR1 SGHRS, CDR2 YFSETQ. The full variable domain, in which reference TRBV5-1 and TRBJ2-7 provide the parts outside the CDR3, is KAGVTQTPRYLIKTRGQQVTLSCSPISGHRSVSWYQQTPGQGLQFLFEYFSETQRNKGNFPGRFSGRQFSNSRSEMNVSTLELGDSALYLCASSRAVGGVEQYFGPGTRLTVT.

J is TRBJ1-5 and V is TRBV5-6, with 7 bases aligning to TRBD1. J was trimmed by 6 bases and V by 2 bases; bases with no gene match: 5. The CDR3 runs 14 residues. Germline V gives CDR1 SGHDT, CDR2 YYEEEE. Here the CDR3 DNA reads TGTGCCAGCAGCTTTTCAGGGGGAGGTCAGCCCCAGCATTTT. It yields the protein CASSFSGGGQPQHF.

The chain carries TRBV7-2 and TRBJ2-7, with D perhaps matching TRBD2 (7 bases). The CDR3 runs 16 residues. V was trimmed by 2 bases and J by 0 bases, leaving 14 bases between them. The germline CDR1 and CDR2 sequences are SGHTA and FQGNSA. The CDR3: CASSLSRGAISYEQYF. The DNA of the CDR3 is TGTGCCAGCAGCTTATCTCGGGGGGCGATCTCCTACGAGCAGTACTTC.

This chain connects TRBV5-1 to TRBJ2-7, with 7 bases lining up with TRBD1. The CDR3 has 15 amino acids. Germline assignment: CDR1 SGHRS and CDR2 YFSETQ. V dropped 4 bases and J dropped 1; count of bases not matched to a gene: 8. CDR3 coding DNA: TGCGCCAGCAGCCCGAAGTCGGGACAGTCCTACGAGCAGTACTTC. It translates to CASSPKSGQSYEQYF.

V and J are TRBV2 and TRBJ2-2, with D possibly TRBD2 on 6 matching bases. Trimming left V 6 bases short and J 10 bases short, with 15 bases between. The germline gives CDR1 SNHLY, CDR2 FYNNEI. This CDR3 is 13 amino acids long. CDR3 in DNA: TGTGCCAGCAGCCGACCAAGCGGGTTGGAGCTGTTTTTT. Translated, it gives CASSRPSGLELFF. Together with reference TRBV2 and TRBJ2-2, the CDR3 gives the full variable domain: EPEVTQTPSHQVTQMGQEVILRCVPISNHLYFYWYRQILGQKVEFLVSFYNNEISEKSEIFDDQFSVERPDGSNFTLKIRSTKLEDSAMYFCASSRPSGLELFFGEGSRLTVL.

V and J are TRBV5-1 and TRBJ1-3, with no clear D. The V end lost 4 bases, the J end lost 0 bases, and 14 bases lay between the germline ends. This CDR3 contains 16 residues. The germline V gene encodes CDR1 SGHRS and CDR2 YFSETQ. The CDR3 spells CASSPRTEDSGNTIYF. DNA of the CDR3: TGCGCCAGCAGCCCCCGGACGGAAGACTCTGGAAACACCATATATTTT.

This clone occurred a few times. V and J are TRBV27 and TRBJ1-2; D may be TRBD1 (5 bases). V was cut by 2 bases and J by 6 bases, with 10 bases left in between. Germline loops: CDR1 MNHEY, CDR2 SMNVEV (reference sequence). The CDR3 runs 13 residues. The DNA for the CDR3 is TGTGCCAGCAGTTTAACGCAGGGTAATGGCTACACCTTC. Encoded protein: CASSLTQGNGYTF.

The chain is built from TRBV10-3 and TRBJ1-1; perhaps TRBD1 as D (5 bases). Trimming stripped 10 bases from V and 4 bases from J, with 19 bases between. From germline, CDR1 is ENHRY and CDR2 SYGVKD. The length of the CDR3 is 14 residues. CDR3 amino acids: CATKALPGPTEAFF. CDR3 sequence (DNA): TGTGCCACCAAAGCACTACCGGGGCCCACTGAAGCTTTCTTT.

The chain combines TRBV28 with TRBJ2-1; 9 bases fit TRBD2. Germline CDR1 reads MDHEN; CDR2 reads SYDVKM. With 0 bases clipped from V and 8 bases from J, the junction kept 8 bases outside the gene matches. The CDR3 sequence is 16 residues long. For the CDR3, the DNA is TGTGCCAGCAGTTTATGGGCGGGTAGCGGGGGCGATGAGCAGTTCTTC. The encoded protein is CASSLWAGSGGDEQFF.

V is TRBV6-1 and J is TRBJ2-1; D gene unclear. Germline values: CDR1 MNHNS, CDR2 SASEGT. The CDR3 length is 15 residues. Trimming took 6 bases from V and 0 from J, leaving 12 bases between them. The CDR3 region is CASSLTLSSYNEQFF. CDR3 nucleotide sequence: TGTGCCAGCAGCCTTACCTTAAGCTCCTACAATGAGCAGTTCTTC.

This clone came up once. This chain connects TRBV19 to TRBJ2-7; TRBD2 matches at 14 bases. Germline-derived CDR1 and CDR2 are LNHDA and SQIVND (reference sequence). The ends lost 3 bases at V and 8 bases at J; junction bases unmatched: 6. The CDR3 consists of 15 residues. This chain's CDR3 is CASSIRLAGGPQQYF. For the CDR3, the DNA is TGTGCCAGTAGTATTCGACTAGCGGGAGGGCCCCAGCAGTACTTC. Using reference TRBV19 and TRBJ2-7 for the parts outside the CDR3, the full variable domain is DGGITQSPKYLFRKEGQNVTLSCEQNLNHDAMYWYRQDPGQGLRLIYYSQIVNDFQKGDIAEGYSVSREKKESFPLTVTSAQKNPTAFYLCASSIRLAGGPQQYFGPGTRLTVT.

V is TRBV30 and J is TRBJ1-5; D is ambiguous. The CDR3 runs to 13 residues. From germline, CDR1 is GTSNPN and CDR2 SVGIG (reference sequence). V was shortened by 1 base and J by 7 bases, with 11 bases between the two germline ends. The CDR3 sequence is CAWSAGIEQPQHF. The CDR3 nucleotides read TGTGCCTGGAGTGCGGGTATCGAACAGCCCCAGCATTTT.

This chain uses TRBV19 with TRBJ2-3; 9 nucleotides align to TRBD1. Germline lookup yields CDR1 LNHDA and CDR2 SQIVND (reference sequence). Trimming took 3 bases from V and 1 from J; bases not matched to a gene: 5. This CDR3 spans 16 amino acids. This CDR3 reads CASSITGGPRTDTQYF. The CDR3 region has the DNA TGTGCCAGTAGTATCACAGGGGGCCCTCGCACAGATACGCAGTATTTT.

The chain uses TRBV10-1 and TRBJ1-1, with 7 nucleotides matching TRBD1. Germline lookup yields CDR1 WNHNN and CDR2 SYGVQD (reference sequence). The CDR3 loop spans 16 amino acids. V lost 6 bases, J lost 0 bases, and 10 bases stayed unmatched. The CDR3 DNA is TGCGCCAGCAGGCCCGACAGGGACCTCATGAACACTGAAGCTTTCTTT. Translated, it gives CASRPDRDLMNTEAFF.

This chain links TRBV5-1 with TRBJ1-1, with TRBD1 as a possible D gene (5 bases). Trimming removed 0 bases from V and 0 bases from J, with 9 bases in between. CDR1 SGHRS and CDR2 YFSETQ come from the germline V gene. This CDR3 comprises 15 residues. Here the CDR3 reads CASSLALRVNTEAFF. In DNA, the CDR3 is TGCGCCAGCAGCTTGGCCCTCAGGGTGAACACTGAAGCTTTCTTT.

Concerning this clone: This specimen includes other DNA sequences encoding the same CDR3. The J gene is TRBJ2-3, the V gene TRBV5-1; D ambiguous. Trimming took off 5 bases at V and 4 bases at J, with 14 bases between the two ends. The CDR3 runs 14 residues. CDR1 is SGHRS, CDR2 YFSETQ, per germline. Here the CDR3 DNA reads TGCGCCAGCAGTCTAGGTTCAGGACCAGATACGCAGTATTTT. It yields the protein CASSLGSGPDTQYF.

Remarks on this clone: The sample contains more than one DNA sequence encoding this CDR3. The chain couples TRBV19 to TRBJ2-1, with 12 positions matching TRBD1. CDR1 and CDR2 from the germline V gene are LNHDA and SQIVND (reference sequence). Germline trimming cut 3 bases from V and 6 bases from J; bases unmatched to any gene: 3. The CDR3 is 15 residues long. CDR3 nucleotides: TGTGCCAGTAGTATCCTGGGACAGGGGGCCAATGAGCAGTTCTTC. This sequence encodes CASSILGQGANEQFF. The complete variable domain, with remaining parts taken from reference TRBV19 and TRBJ2-1, reads DGGITQSPKYLFRKEGQNVTLSCEQNLNHDAMYWYRQDPGQGLRLIYYSQIVNDFQKGDIAEGYSVSREKKESFPLTVTSAQKNPTAFYLCASSILGQGANEQFFGPGTRLTVL.

The chain has TRBV27 and TRBJ2-7; 7 positions agree with TRBD1. The germline V gene has CDR1 MNHEY and CDR2 SMNVEV (reference sequence). This CDR3 has 15 residues. The junction had 16 bases not matched to a gene; V was cut back by 8 bases and J by 6 bases. CDR3 amino acids: CASRFTGAARGEQYF. The DNA of the CDR3 is TGTGCCAGCCGATTCACAGGGGCCGCCAGAGGCGAGCAGTACTTC.

CDR3 loop: CASSLPPGVGGELFF. The CDR3 coding sequence is TGCGCCAGCAGCCTACCCCCGGGGGTAGGCGGGGAGCTGTTTTTT. The chain uses TRBV10-2 and TRBJ2-2; perhaps TRBD2 as D (6 bases). The germline V and J ends were trimmed by 6 bases and 7 bases, with 18 bases remaining between them. The CDR3 totals 15 residues. From germline, CDR1 is WSHSY and CDR2 SAAADI.